Listed below are T cell receptor beta chains from one sample, sequenced in a study of blood T cell repertoires in COVID-19. Profiled with immunoSEQ multiplex PCR; TCRdb holds only in-frame clones, not every one. The sample has some 180,000 clones; approximately 86% are singletons. Material for sequencing was peripheral blood. The receptors here all came from a woman older than 75 with COVID-19, enrolled during active disease. The CDR3 runs from the conserved cysteine through the conserved F or W. D genes are given only for firm matches. Clone sizes are given selectively: once, few, many, or a class where the clone is expanded.

V gene,D gene,clone size,J gene,CDR3 protein,CDR3 DNA
TRBV7-2,TRBD2,NA,TRBJ2-2,CASSLVVAGGSNTGELFF,TGTGCCAGCAGCTTAGTGGTAGCGGGAGGGTCCAACACCGGGGAGCTGTTTTTT
TRBV15,NA,NA,TRBJ2-5,CATSRDRGGKTQYF,TGTGCCACCAGCAGAGATAGGGGTGGGAAGACCCAGTACTTC
TRBV28,NA,NA,TRBJ2-2,CASTQGTGELFF,TGTGCCAGCACTCAGGGGACCGGGGAGCTGTTTTTT
TRBV28,NA,few,TRBJ1-2,CASSPLQSGYTF,TGTGCCAGCAGCCCGTTACAGAGTGGCTACACCTTC
TRBV6-4,NA,NA,TRBJ1-6,CASSLERRSPLHF,TGTGCCAGCAGTCTAGAGCGGCGTTCACCCCTCCACTTT
TRBV19,TRBD1,NA,TRBJ2-3,CASSRTGVLTDTQYF,TGTGCCAGTAGTAGAACAGGGGTTCTCACAGATACGCAGTATTTT
TRBV5-1,NA,NA,TRBJ2-7,CASRVEGPYEQYF,TGCGCCAGCAGGGTGGAGGGCCCCTACGAGCAGTACTTC
TRBV20-1,NA,NA,TRBJ2-7,CSAGAGYEQYF,TGCAGTGCTGGGGCGGGGTACGAGCAGTACTTC
TRBV14,TRBD2,NA,TRBJ2-3,CASSIGTSVDTQYF,TGTGCCAGCAGCATTGGAACTAGCGTAGATACGCAGTATTTT
TRBV27,NA,NA,TRBJ1-2,CASMVSGLGGIWGYTF,TGTGCCAGCATGGTGTCAGGTCTGGGCGGGATTTGGGGCTACACCTTC
TRBV5-1,NA,NA,TRBJ1-2,CASRPPGQLTGGYTF,TGCGCCAGCAGACCTCCGGGACAACTTACGGGTGGCTACACCTTC
TRBV4-2,NA,NA,TRBJ1-1,CASSQERGLNTEAFF,TGTGCCAGCAGCCAAGAAAGGGGACTAAACACTGAAGCTTTCTTT
TRBV5-1,NA,NA,TRBJ2-7,CASSQRQSSYEQYF,TGCGCCAGCAGCCAAAGACAGAGCTCCTACGAGCAGTACTTC
TRBV27,TRBD2,NA,TRBJ2-1,CASSLLSGLAYNEQFF,TGTGCCAGCAGTTTATTATCGGGACTAGCCTACAATGAGCAGTTCTTC
TRBV5-1,TRBD1,few,TRBJ1-1,CASRRTGGALTEAFF,TGCGCCTCTAGAAGGACAGGGGGCGCTTTAACTGAAGCTTTCTTT
TRBV7-2,TRBD2,NA,TRBJ2-1,CASSLSSTGGQGEQFF,TGTGCCAGCAGCCTTTCATCGACGGGAGGGCAAGGTGAGCAGTTCTTC
TRBV5-1,NA,NA,TRBJ1-1,CASSFSGMNTEAFF,TGCGCCAGCAGCTTTAGCGGAATGAACACTGAAGCTTTCTTT
TRBV7-9,TRBD2,NA,TRBJ2-1,CASSSRLAGAYNEQFF,TGTGCCAGCAGCTCCCGACTAGCGGGAGCCTACAATGAGCAGTTCTTC
TRBV4-2,TRBD1,NA,TRBJ1-2,CASSQEGQGGSYTF,TGTGCCAGCAGCCAAGAGGGGCAGGGGGGAAGCTACACCTTC
TRBV3-1/TRBV3-2,NA,NA,TRBJ1-1,CASSQPTMNTEAFF,TGTGCCAGCAGCCAACCAACTATGAACACTGAAGCTTTCTTT
TRBV4-2,TRBD2,NA,TRBJ2-5,CASSQGLAGGIEETQYF,TGTGCCAGCAGCCAAGGACTAGCGGGAGGGATTGAAGAGACCCAGTACTTC
TRBV2,NA,NA,TRBJ1-4,CASSRTLGEEKLFF,TGTGCCAGCAGTAGGACTCTTGGCGAGGAAAAACTGTTTTTT
TRBV6-5,NA,NA,TRBJ2-2,CASSLYTGELFF,TGTGCCAGCAGTCTTTACACCGGGGAGCTGTTTTTT
TRBV19,TRBD2,few,TRBJ2-1,CASSQLAGGKYEQFF,TGTGCCAGTAGTCAACTAGCGGGAGGGAAGTATGAGCAGTTCTTC
TRBV9,NA,once,TRBJ2-2,CASSATSGVLAPPGGELFF,TGTGCCAGCAGCGCTACTTCAGGGGTACTAGCGCCTCCGGGGGGGGAGCTGTTTTTT
TRBV5-6,TRBD1,NA,TRBJ1-6,CASSLLQGSAPLHF,TGTGCCAGCAGCTTGCTACAGGGGAGTGCACCCCTCCACTTT
TRBV3-1/TRBV3-2,TRBD1,NA,TRBJ1-6,CASSVPTGANSPLHF,TGTGCCAGCAGCGTCCCGACAGGGGCGAATTCACCCCTCCACTTT
TRBV10-3,TRBD2,NA,TRBJ2-3,CAISEPPGLAGGGNTQYF,TGTGCCATCAGTGAGCCACCGGGACTAGCGGGAGGCGGAAATACGCAGTATTTT
TRBV7-2,TRBD2,NA,TRBJ2-1,CASSLTSGGGGFNEQFF,TGTGCCAGCAGCCTGACTAGCGGGGGAGGGGGATTCAATGAGCAGTTCTTC
TRBV28,TRBD1,NA,TRBJ1-4,CASRRRGDRNEKLFF,TGTGCCAGCAGACGGCGGGGGGACAGAAATGAAAAACTGTTTTTT
TRBV7-2,TRBD1,few,TRBJ2-7,CASSFSPGGFEQYF,TGTGCCAGCAGCTTTTCACCAGGGGGCTTCGAGCAGTACTTC
TRBV6-5,TRBD1,NA,TRBJ2-7,CASSRDRLSYEQYF,TGTGCCAGCAGTCGGGACAGGCTATCCTACGAGCAGTACTTC
TRBV7-9,TRBD1,NA,TRBJ1-2,CASSLDNPDRIASYGYTF,TGTGCCAGCAGCTTAGATAACCCGGACAGGATAGCAAGCTATGGCTACACCTTC
TRBV7-2,TRBD2,few,TRBJ2-5,CASSLGLAGGETQYF,TGTGCCAGCAGCCTTGGACTAGCGGGAGGTGAGACCCAGTACTTC
TRBV4-3,NA,NA,TRBJ1-4,CASSQGGGREKLFF,TGCGCCAGCAGCCAAGGGGGGGGCAGGGAAAAACTGTTTTTT
TRBV28,TRBD1,NA,TRBJ1-6,CASSFGGQTNSPLHF,TGTGCCAGCAGTTTTGGGGGACAGACTAATTCACCCCTCCACTTT
TRBV11-2,NA,NA,TRBJ2-1,CASSLGLATGFF,TGTGCCAGCAGCTTAGGTCTCGCCACGGGGTTCTTC
TRBV7-9,NA,NA,TRBJ1-2,CASMRDAYGYTF,TGTGCCAGCATGCGGGACGCGTATGGCTACACCTTC
TRBV2,NA,NA,TRBJ1-4,CASGLDYTEKLFF,TGTGCCAGCGGGCTGGACTATACGGAAAAACTGTTTTTT
TRBV5-4,TRBD2,NA,TRBJ2-7,CASSLGASGSSYEQYF,TGTGCCAGCAGCTTGGGGGCCAGCGGGAGCTCCTACGAGCAGTACTTC
TRBV4-2,NA,once,TRBJ1-1,CASSQARGTEAFF,TGTGCCAGCAGCCAAGCCCGCGGGACTGAAGCTTTCTTT
TRBV7-2,TRBD2,NA,TRBJ2-5,CASSLGSPAGGWGETQYF,TGTGCCAGCAGCTTAGGATCCCCAGCGGGAGGGTGGGGAGAGACCCAGTACTTC